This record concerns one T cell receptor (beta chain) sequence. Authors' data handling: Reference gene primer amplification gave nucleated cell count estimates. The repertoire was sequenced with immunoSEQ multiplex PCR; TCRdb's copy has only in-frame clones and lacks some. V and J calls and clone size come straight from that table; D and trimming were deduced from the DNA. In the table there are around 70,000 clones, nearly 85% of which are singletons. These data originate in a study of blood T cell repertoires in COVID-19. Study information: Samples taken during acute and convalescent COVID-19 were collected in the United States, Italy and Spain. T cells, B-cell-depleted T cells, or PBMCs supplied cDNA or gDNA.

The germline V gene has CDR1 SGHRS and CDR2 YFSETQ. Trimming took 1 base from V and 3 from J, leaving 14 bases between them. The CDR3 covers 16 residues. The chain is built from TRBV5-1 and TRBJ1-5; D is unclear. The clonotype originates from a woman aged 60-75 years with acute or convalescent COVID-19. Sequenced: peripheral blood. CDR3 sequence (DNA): TGCGCCAGCAGCTTGATGGGCCCCGTGCCCAATCAGCCCCAGCATTTT. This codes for CASSLMGPVPNQPQHF.